A single TCR beta chain is shown here with its context. Its specificity is unknown. Trimming took 1 base from V and 0 from J, leaving 7 bases between them. The CDR3 has 15 residues. The germline V gene has CDR1 SGHTA and CDR2 FQGNSA. Healthy bone marrow donors made up the cohort. The PCR employed 60 Vbeta primers together with 13 Jbeta primers. Profiled with immunoSEQ multiplex PCR; TCRdb holds only in-frame clones, not every one. The sample contains about 76,000 clones, about 66% of which appear only once. This sample was taken from a study of cytomegalovirus exposure and HLA in healthy donors. Findings and caveats of the study: A later analysis appeared to link common viral pathogens to several of the most significant clusters. There were some V segments, including TRBV6-2 and TRBV6-3, excluded as indistinguishable.

The genes are TRBV7-2 and TRBJ1-5; D is perhaps TRBD1 (5 bases). Sequenced: PBMCs. The clonotype comes from a man in his sixties in good health and CMV-seropositive. CDR3: CASSLVGVSNQPQHF. CDR3 DNA sequence: TGTGCCAGCAGCTTAGTAGGGGTTAGCAATCAGCCCCAGCATTTT.